These T cell receptor beta chains were read from a single sample in a study of PD-1 blockade in classical Hodgkin lymphoma. Produced via immunoSEQ multiplex PCR; TCRdb's table is partial and in-frame only. Counted here are 100,000 to 120,000 clones, roughly nine tenths occurring once; the ten biggest clones make up about 20%. The material sequenced was peripheral blood mononuclear cells (PBMCs), taken before the second cycle of nivolumab. The source is a human donor with classical Hodgkin lymphoma. The CDR3 runs from the conserved cysteine through the conserved F or W. Fields, in order: V gene, J gene, CDR3 protein.

V gene: TRBV7-2; J gene: TRBJ2-3; CDR3 protein: CASSSWAGVRTDTQYF
V gene: TRBV7-2; J gene: TRBJ2-7; CDR3 protein: CASSFRSAPNEQYF
V gene: TRBV4-3; J gene: TRBJ1-2; CDR3 protein: CASSQDRSNYGYTF
V gene: TRBV19; J gene: TRBJ2-7; CDR3 protein: CASSISRGEQYF
V gene: TRBV4-2; J gene: TRBJ2-5; CDR3 protein: CASSQEGWSETQYF
V gene: TRBV18; J gene: TRBJ2-2; CDR3 protein: CASSPGSGRTNTGELFF
V gene: TRBV6-5; J gene: TRBJ1-2; CDR3 protein: CASMSGSYGYTF
V gene: TRBV6-1; J gene: TRBJ2-7; CDR3 protein: CASVQREGYEQYF
V gene: TRBV11-3; J gene: TRBJ2-7; CDR3 protein: CASSLEGGATEQYF
V gene: TRBV21-1; J gene: TRBJ2-3; CDR3 protein: CASSKGPRGTSEVDTQYF
V gene: TRBV15; J gene: TRBJ1-1; CDR3 protein: CATSRDLVNTEAFF
V gene: TRBV7-2; J gene: TRBJ2-3; CDR3 protein: CASSHRDRITDTQYF
V gene: TRBV19; J gene: TRBJ2-3; CDR3 protein: CASSIAGPTDTQYF
V gene: TRBV6-5; J gene: TRBJ2-7; CDR3 protein: CASRDGTLPEQYF
V gene: TRBV28; J gene: TRBJ1-5; CDR3 protein: CASSFGPRVQPQHF
V gene: TRBV7-2; J gene: TRBJ2-7; CDR3 protein: CASSASGSILGEQYF
V gene: TRBV11-3; J gene: TRBJ1-3; CDR3 protein: CASSNRTGGNTIYF
V gene: TRBV29-1; J gene: TRBJ2-1; CDR3 protein: CSVKQTGGRNEQFF
V gene: TRBV5-1; J gene: TRBJ2-5; CDR3 protein: CASSTEQGANGETQYF
V gene: TRBV5-8; J gene: TRBJ2-3; CDR3 protein: CASRGTPSTDTQYF
V gene: TRBV5-1; J gene: TRBJ2-1; CDR3 protein: CASSPGTSGRWDNEQFF
V gene: TRBV6-1; J gene: TRBJ1-1; CDR3 protein: CASSEGVNTEAFF
V gene: TRBV7-2; J gene: TRBJ2-3; CDR3 protein: CASSSGLRWYF
V gene: TRBV6-5; J gene: TRBJ1-2; CDR3 protein: CASRSTTGLNYGYTF
V gene: TRBV27; J gene: TRBJ1-2; CDR3 protein: CASSLLGSGYGYTF
V gene: TRBV10-2; J gene: TRBJ1-1; CDR3 protein: CASIEYGTEAFF
V gene: TRBV10-3; J gene: TRBJ2-7; CDR3 protein: CASSGLAGAYEQYF
V gene: TRBV25-1; J gene: TRBJ1-1; CDR3 protein: CASSVVSGTEAFF
V gene: TRBV5-8; J gene: TRBJ2-1; CDR3 protein: CASTHGAPGYNEQFF
V gene: TRBV13; J gene: TRBJ2-2; CDR3 protein: CASSPRSSGKGAGELFF
V gene: TRBV29-1; J gene: TRBJ2-3; CDR3 protein: CSVVEGTDTQYF